This TCR beta chain was identified during a study of blood T cell repertoires in COVID-19 (TCRdb year 2020). For context, the study as a whole: Samples covering the acute and convalescent phases of COVID-19 were provided by collaborators in the United States, Italy and Spain. The repertoires were made available in a free public database intended to serve as a resource for research on the immune response to SARS-CoV-2. The material from the prospective study consisted of cDNA or gDNA derived from T cells, B-cell-depleted T cells, or PBMCs. Where available, HLA class I and class II types were obtained from metadata supplied by the sample provider rather than from assay-based typing. Subjects who had been exposed to COVID-19, were actively infected with it, or had recovered from it provided the deeply sampled blood TCRbeta repertoires that made up the dataset. The sample metadata nearly always contained a de-identified subject ID, COVID-19 status, age in years and sex. The samples were drawn from two sources: the first 160 participants of the ongoing ImmuneRACE study, and 1,200 or so subjects contributed by 6 global collaborators. Overall results and qualifications from the work: The amount of clinical and demographic metadata varied by source and participant and was provided uncurated.

Participants in the prospective study were enrolled through a virtual design, were aged about 18 to 89 years, and lived in approximately 25 United States geographic areas. Cohort assignment in the prospective study relied on participant-reported clinical history from a screening survey and a study questionnaire. Recovered participants in ImmuneRACE Cohort 3 were defined as having two consecutive negative NP/OP PCR tests, clearance from a healthcare professional, or resolution of symptoms. In the prospective study, whole blood, serum and a nasopharyngeal or oropharyngeal swab were collected from each participant by mobile phlebotomists. Prospective study participants could optionally give additional blood draws and questionnaires over a 2-month period. Prospective study blood samples were shipped either frozen or at room temperature before DNA extraction. TCRbeta CDR3 regions were amplified from genomic DNA using the immunoSEQ Assay, a bias-controlled multiplex PCR. On the authors' methods: Nucleated cell counts per sample were estimated from amplification of reference gene primers within the assay. To quantify the absolute abundance of each unique TCRbeta CDR3 rearrangement, sequence reads were collapsed and filtered. Productive Simpson clonality was computed per sample as the square root of Simpson's diversity index over productive rearrangements. TCRdb re-hosts the immuneACCESS table, in-frame sequences only. Its copies lack some clones; in the studies checked, an unresolved V gene accounts for under half of them, and the cause for the rest is not known. V, J and clone size derive from that table, while D and trimming were established from the DNA sequence. The sample table records roughly 250,000 clones; roughly 90% of these occur just once. The top ten hold around 3% of the sample.

Concerning this clone: Its antigen specificity is not known. Base quality data are lacking; no much larger clone is found one base away.

Cut back by 6 bases and 2 bases, the V and J ends lie 10 bases apart. Counted from cysteine to phenylalanine, this CDR3 has 13 amino acids. The only DNA kept is the CDR3, 39 bases in frame from the first base. The germline V gene gives CDR1 as MNHEY and CDR2 as SVGEGT. Sequences were obtained from PBMCs or T cells enriched from blood (not recorded which). The receptor chain draws on TRBV6-2 or TRBV6-3 and TRBJ1-2, with TRBD1 as a weak D call on 5 bases. The source of this sequence is a woman between 50 and 59 years old who had recovered from COVID-19. The sequenced DNA is TGTGCCAGCAGCCAGGACACGAACTATGGCTACACCTTC. Its protein reads: CASSQDTNYGYTF.